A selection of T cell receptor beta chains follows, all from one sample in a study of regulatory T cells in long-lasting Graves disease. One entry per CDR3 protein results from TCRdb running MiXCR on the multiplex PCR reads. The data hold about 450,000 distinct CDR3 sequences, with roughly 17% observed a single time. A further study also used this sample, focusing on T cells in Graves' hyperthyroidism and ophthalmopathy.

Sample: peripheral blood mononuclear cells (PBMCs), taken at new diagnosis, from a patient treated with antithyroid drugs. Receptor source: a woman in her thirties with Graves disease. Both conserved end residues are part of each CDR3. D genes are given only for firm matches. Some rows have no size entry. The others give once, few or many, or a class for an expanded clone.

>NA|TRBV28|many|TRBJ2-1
TGTGCCAGCACCCCCCTCAATGAGCAGTTCTTC
CASTPLNEQFF
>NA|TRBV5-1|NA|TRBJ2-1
TGCGCCAGCAGGAGGGACCCCGGGAATGAGCAGTTCTTC
CASRRDPGNEQFF
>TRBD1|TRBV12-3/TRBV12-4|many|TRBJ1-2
TGTGCCAGCAGCCCCGGGACAGGCTGGGCCTATGGCTACACCTTC
CASSPGTGWAYGYTF
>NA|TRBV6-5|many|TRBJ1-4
TGTGCCAGCAGTTACTCGCGGGGGAAAGGCGCACTGTTTTTT
CASSYSRGKGALFF
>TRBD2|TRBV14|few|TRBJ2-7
TGTGCCAGCGCTACGGGGGGGACCACTACCTACGAGCAGTACTTC
CASATGGTTTYEQYF
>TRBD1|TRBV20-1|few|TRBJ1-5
TGCAGTGCCAGTCAGGGGGCCGTTACCTATAGCAATCAGCCCCAGCATTTT
CSASQGAVTYSNQPQHF
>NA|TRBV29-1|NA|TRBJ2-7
TGCAGCGTTGATGGTAGCGGCGGCTACGAGCAGTACTTC
CSVDGSGGYEQYF
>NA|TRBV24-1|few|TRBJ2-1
TGTGCCACCAGTGACCGAAGGTTTAGGGGCGGGGTGTACAATGAGCAGTTCTTC
CATSDRRFRGGVYNEQFF
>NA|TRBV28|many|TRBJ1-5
TGTGCCAGCGAACAAGGTCAGCCCCAGCATTTT
CASEQGQPQHF
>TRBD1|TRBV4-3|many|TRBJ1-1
TGTGCCAGCAGTGACAGGGGCTCTGAAGCTTTCTTT
CASSDRGSEAFF
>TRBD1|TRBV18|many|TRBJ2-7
TGTGCCAGCTCACCGGACAGGAATGCCTACGAGCAGTACTTC
CASSPDRNAYEQYF
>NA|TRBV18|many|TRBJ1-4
TGTGCCAGCTCACCATTGACAGCAACTAATGAAAAACTGTTTTTT
CASSPLTATNEKLFF
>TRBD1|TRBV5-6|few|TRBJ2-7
TGTGCCAGCAGCTTCGCGACAGGGGCCCCCCGACCTGAGCAGTACTTC
CASSFATGAPRPEQYF
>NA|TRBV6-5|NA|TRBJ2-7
TGTGCCAGCAGTTATATTAGGGATACCTCCTACGAGCAGTACTTC
CASSYIRDTSYEQYF
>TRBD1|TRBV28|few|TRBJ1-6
TGTGCCAGCAGGACCGACAGGGGGAGGTCACCCCTCCACTTT
CASRTDRGRSPLHF
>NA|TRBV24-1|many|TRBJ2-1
TGTGCCACCAGTGACCCCCAACAGGGAGAAGAGCAGTTCTTC
CATSDPQQGEEQFF
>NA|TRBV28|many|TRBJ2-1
TGTGCCAGCAGTTTTGGATCTACCTACAATGAGCAGTTCTTC
CASSFGSTYNEQFF
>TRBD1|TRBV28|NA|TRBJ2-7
TGTGCCAGCAGTTTTGGGGACAGAAGCTCCTACGAGCAGTACTTC
CASSFGDRSSYEQYF
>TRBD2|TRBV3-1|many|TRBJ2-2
TGTGCCAGCAGCCCGCCGGGACTAGCGAACGGGGAGCTGTTTTTT
CASSPPGLANGELFF
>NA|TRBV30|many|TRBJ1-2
TGTGCCTGGAGTGGGGACGGTCACTATGGCTACACCTTC
CAWSGDGHYGYTF
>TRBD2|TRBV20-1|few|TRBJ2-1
TGCAGTGCTGGTAGCGGGACGTTAAATGAGCAGTTCTTC
CSAGSGTLNEQFF
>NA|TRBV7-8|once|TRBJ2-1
TGCGCCAGCAGCCAAGATATGGGAAAGGCTGAGCAGTTCTTC
CASSQDMGKAEQFF
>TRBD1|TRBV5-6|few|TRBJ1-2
TGTGCCAGCAGCGCGGACAGGGTGTATGGCTACACCTTC
CASSADRVYGYTF
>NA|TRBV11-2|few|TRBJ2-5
TGTGCCAGCAGCTTAGATCGGGGGAAAGAGACCCAGTACTTC
CASSLDRGKETQYF
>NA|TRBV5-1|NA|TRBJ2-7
TGCGCCAGCAGCCCCACCCCCCAGCGGGCGGCCTACGAGCAGTACTTC
CASSPTPQRAAYEQYF
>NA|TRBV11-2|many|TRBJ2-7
TGTGCCAGCAGCTCTCAGCGGGTTGCCTACGAGCAGTACTTC
CASSSQRVAYEQYF
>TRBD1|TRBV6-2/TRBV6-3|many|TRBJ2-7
TGTGCCAGCAGTTATCGGGGACAGGTCTACGAGCAGTACTTC
CASSYRGQVYEQYF
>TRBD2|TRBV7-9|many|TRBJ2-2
TGTGCCAGCGGACTAGCGGTGTACACCGGGGAGCTGTTTTTT
CASGLAVYTGELFF
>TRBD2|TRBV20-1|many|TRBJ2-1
TGCAGTGCTAGGTTGAGCGGGAGGGAAAATGAGCAGTTCTTC
CSARLSGRENEQFF
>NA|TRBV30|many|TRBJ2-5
TGTGCCTGGAGTAGGGAGCTGGAGACCCAGTACTTC
CAWSRELETQYF
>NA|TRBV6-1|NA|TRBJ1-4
TGTGCCAGCGCTGGAGGGGGTGAAAAACTGTTTTTT
CASAGGGEKLFF
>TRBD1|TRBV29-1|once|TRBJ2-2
TGCAGCGTTAGGAGACAGGGGGCTATGTCCGGGGAGCTGTTTTTT
CSVRRQGAMSGELFF